The subject of this entry is one T cell receptor (beta chain). Antigen unknown. These data are taken from a study of cytomegalovirus exposure and HLA in healthy donors. Overall study findings and caveats: TCR beta sequences numbering around 15,000 were associated with HLA alleles at 0.05 false discovery rate in a later analysis.

The PCR used 60 Vbeta and 13 Jbeta primers. Assay: immunoSEQ multiplex PCR; the TCRdb copy retains only in-frame clones and omits some. The sample consists of more than 150,000 clones, around 86% of them appearing once. Germline V CDR1 and CDR2: LNHDA, SQIVND (reference sequence). The CDR3 sequence is 15 residues long. Trimming stripped 3 bases from V and 3 bases from J, with 12 bases between. The TCR sequence derives from a man in his forties in good health and CMV-seropositive. Sequencing input: PBMCs. The V gene is TRBV19, the J gene TRBJ1-5; no definite D call. Here the CDR3 reads CASSIETTSNQPQHF. For the CDR3, the DNA is TGTGCCAGTAGTATCGAGACAACGTCCAATCAGCCCCAGCATTTT.